A selection of T cell receptor beta chains follows, all from one sample in a study of T-cell reconstitution after alpha-beta-depleted transplantation in children. TCRdb reprocessed the PCR reads via MiXCR and lists one record per CDR3 protein. This table has approximately 500,000 distinct CDR3 sequences, 25% to 30% appearing once. This sample comprised PBMCs, obtained before TCRalphabeta/CD19-depleted stem cell transplant. All receptors come from a boy younger than two with Wiskott-Aldrich syndrome, due to receive a stem cell transplant. CDR3s include the opening cysteine and the closing phenylalanine or tryptophan. Fields, in order: CDR3 protein, CDR3 DNA, J gene, D gene, clone size, V gene. The D gene is left open where the match is weak. Size tells how often a clone was seen (once, few, many) or the class of an expanded clone, and some rows leave it out.

CDR3 protein: CATGTGRLLEQYF
CDR3 DNA: TGTGCCACGGGGACAGGCCGTCTCCTCGAGCAGTACTTC
J gene: TRBJ2-7
D gene: TRBD1
clone size: few
V gene: TRBV2

CDR3 protein: CASSLDGRRQRTDTQYF
CDR3 DNA: TGTGCCAGCAGCTTAGATGGGCGGAGACAACGCACAGATACGCAGTATTTT
J gene: TRBJ2-3
D gene: .
clone size: .
V gene: TRBV7-9

CDR3 protein: CATSGGLMNTEAFF
CDR3 DNA: TGTGCCACATCCGGCGGTTTGATGAACACTGAAGCTTTCTTT
J gene: TRBJ1-1
D gene: .
clone size: few
V gene: TRBV6-1

CDR3 protein: CASSGRDNGYTF
CDR3 DNA: TGTGCCAGCAGTGGGCGGGACAACGGCTACACCTTC
J gene: TRBJ1-2
D gene: .
clone size: .
V gene: TRBV2

CDR3 protein: CASSFTGGWQETQYF
CDR3 DNA: TGTGCCAGCAGTTTCACGGGAGGGTGGCAAGAGACCCAGTACTTC
J gene: TRBJ2-5
D gene: TRBD2
clone size: .
V gene: TRBV12-3/TRBV12-4

CDR3 protein: CSATQLAGGPPDTQYF
CDR3 DNA: TGCAGTGCTACCCAACTAGCGGGAGGGCCGCCAGATACGCAGTATTTT
J gene: TRBJ2-3
D gene: TRBD2
clone size: .
V gene: TRBV20-1

CDR3 protein: CASSSTGGVLETQYF
CDR3 DNA: TGTGCCAGCAGTTCGACAGGGGGCGTGCTTGAGACCCAGTACTTC
J gene: TRBJ2-5
D gene: TRBD1
clone size: .
V gene: TRBV28

CDR3 protein: CSAFRLTGITYNEQFF
CDR3 DNA: TGCAGTGCTTTCCGCCTTACGGGAATAACCTACAATGAGCAGTTCTTC
J gene: TRBJ2-1
D gene: .
clone size: .
V gene: TRBV20-1

CDR3 protein: CASSVVVGGNNEQFF
CDR3 DNA: TGTGCCAGCAGCGTAGTCGTGGGAGGGAACAATGAGCAGTTCTTC
J gene: TRBJ2-1
D gene: TRBD2
clone size: few
V gene: TRBV9

CDR3 protein: CASSGRNTNTEAFF
CDR3 DNA: TGCGCCAGCAGCGGCAGAAATACGAACACTGAAGCTTTCTTT
J gene: TRBJ1-1
D gene: .
clone size: .
V gene: TRBV5-1

CDR3 protein: CASSQLAGGLDTQYF
CDR3 DNA: TGTGCCAGCAGCCAGCTAGCGGGAGGTTTGGATACGCAGTATTTT
J gene: TRBJ2-3
D gene: TRBD2
clone size: few
V gene: TRBV2

CDR3 protein: CASSLTGIAKNIQYF
CDR3 DNA: TGTGCCAGCAGCTTAACAGGGATAGCCAAAAACATTCAGTACTTC
J gene: TRBJ2-4
D gene: .
clone size: .
V gene: TRBV7-9

CDR3 protein: CASSWGLAGSFPDTQYF
CDR3 DNA: TGCGCCAGCAGCTGGGGACTAGCGGGATCTTTCCCAGATACGCAGTATTTT
J gene: TRBJ2-3
D gene: TRBD2
clone size: few
V gene: TRBV5-1

CDR3 protein: CASSLGWEGQETQYF
CDR3 DNA: TGCGCCAGCAGCTTGGGATGGGAGGGCCAAGAGACCCAGTACTTC
J gene: TRBJ2-5
D gene: TRBD2
clone size: .
V gene: TRBV5-1

CDR3 protein: CASSRLAPSSYNEQFF
CDR3 DNA: TGCGCCAGCAGCAGATTAGCGCCGAGCTCCTACAATGAGCAGTTCTTC
J gene: TRBJ2-1
D gene: .
clone size: few
V gene: TRBV5-1

CDR3 protein: CATSRSSGRVSETQYF
CDR3 DNA: TGTGCCACCAGCCGATCTAGCGGGAGGGTCTCAGAGACCCAGTACTTC
J gene: TRBJ2-5
D gene: TRBD2
clone size: few
V gene: TRBV15

CDR3 protein: CSVERVSPEAFF
CDR3 DNA: TGCAGCGTTGAACGTGTCTCACCTGAAGCTTTCTTT
J gene: TRBJ1-1
D gene: .
clone size: few
V gene: TRBV29-1

CDR3 protein: CASSLVGVRGDTQYF
CDR3 DNA: TGTGCCAGCAGCTTGGTAGGAGTTCGGGGCGATACGCAGTATTTT
J gene: TRBJ2-3
D gene: .
clone size: .
V gene: TRBV5-4

CDR3 protein: CASSVGLFPEQYF
CDR3 DNA: TGTGCCAGCAGCGTAGGTCTCTTTCCCGAGCAGTACTTC
J gene: TRBJ2-7
D gene: .
clone size: .
V gene: TRBV9

CDR3 protein: CASSFLLGDTQYF
CDR3 DNA: TGTGCCAGCAGTTTCTTACTAGGGGATACGCAGTATTTT
J gene: TRBJ2-3
D gene: .
clone size: few
V gene: TRBV27

CDR3 protein: CASSLELLGLAGVVTGELFF
CDR3 DNA: TGTGCCAGCAGCTTAGAGCTTTTGGGACTAGCGGGAGTGGTCACCGGGGAGCTGTTTTTT
J gene: TRBJ2-2
D gene: TRBD2
clone size: .
V gene: TRBV11-2

CDR3 protein: CASSTTTGDFYEQYF
CDR3 DNA: TGCGCCAGCAGCACCACGACAGGGGATTTCTACGAGCAGTACTTC
J gene: TRBJ2-7
D gene: TRBD1
clone size: .
V gene: TRBV5-1

CDR3 protein: CASSRDPSGRRTDTQYF
CDR3 DNA: TGCGCCAGCAGCCGGGATCCTAGCGGGAGGCGCACAGATACGCAGTATTTT
J gene: TRBJ2-3
D gene: TRBD2
clone size: few
V gene: TRBV5-1

CDR3 protein: CAWSGRVLAGGPNEQFF
CDR3 DNA: TGTGCCTGGAGTGGAAGAGTTCTCGCGGGAGGGCCGAATGAGCAGTTCTTC
J gene: TRBJ2-1
D gene: TRBD2
clone size: .
V gene: TRBV30

CDR3 protein: CSVWLGGGSYEQYF
CDR3 DNA: TGCAGCGTCTGGCTGGGCGGGGGTTCCTACGAGCAGTACTTC
J gene: TRBJ2-7
D gene: TRBD2
clone size: .
V gene: TRBV29-1

CDR3 protein: CASSWDRGRYTEAFF
CDR3 DNA: TGTGCCAGCAGTTGGGACAGGGGGCGGTACACTGAAGCTTTCTTT
J gene: TRBJ1-1
D gene: TRBD1
clone size: .
V gene: TRBV12-3/TRBV12-4

CDR3 protein: CASSLPYEQYF
CDR3 DNA: TGTGCCAGCAGCCTCCCCTACGAGCAGTACTTC
J gene: TRBJ2-7
D gene: .
clone size: few
V gene: TRBV27

CDR3 protein: CASSPRTGNFNEQYF
CDR3 DNA: TGCGCCAGCAGCCCACGGACAGGGAACTTCAACGAGCAGTACTTC
J gene: TRBJ2-7
D gene: TRBD1
clone size: few
V gene: TRBV5-1

CDR3 protein: CASSSNPDPRDYGYTF
CDR3 DNA: TGCGCCAGCAGCTCGAACCCGGACCCACGAGACTATGGCTACACCTTC
J gene: TRBJ1-2
D gene: .
clone size: .
V gene: TRBV5-1

CDR3 protein: CSVGPANTGELFF
CDR3 DNA: TGCAGCGTTGGCCCGGCGAACACCGGGGAGCTGTTTTTT
J gene: TRBJ2-2
D gene: .
clone size: few
V gene: TRBV29-1

CDR3 protein: CACGRGTGELFF
CDR3 DNA: TGTGCCTGTGGGAGGGGCACCGGGGAGCTGTTTTTT
J gene: TRBJ2-2
D gene: TRBD2
clone size: few
V gene: TRBV6-6

CDR3 protein: CSANYRGYYEQYF
CDR3 DNA: TGCAGTGCTAATTACAGGGGGTACTACGAGCAGTACTTC
J gene: TRBJ2-7
D gene: TRBD1
clone size: .
V gene: TRBV20-1

CDR3 protein: CASGRRLADYEQYF
CDR3 DNA: TGTGCCAGCGGCCGCCGACTAGCGGACTACGAGCAGTACTTC
J gene: TRBJ2-7
D gene: TRBD2
clone size: .
V gene: TRBV6-1

CDR3 protein: CSARVAGMVYEQYF
CDR3 DNA: TGCAGTGCTAGAGTAGCGGGGATGGTCTACGAGCAGTACTTC
J gene: TRBJ2-7
D gene: TRBD2
clone size: .
V gene: TRBV20-1

CDR3 protein: CSASPPGLAGTDSYNEQFF
CDR3 DNA: TGCAGTGCTTCCCCACCGGGACTAGCGGGAACCGACTCCTACAATGAGCAGTTCTTC
J gene: TRBJ2-1
D gene: TRBD2
clone size: few
V gene: TRBV20-1

CDR3 protein: CASSLWDKVYNEQFF
CDR3 DNA: TGTGCCAGCAGTTTATGGGATAAAGTTTACAATGAGCAGTTCTTC
J gene: TRBJ2-1
D gene: .
clone size: .
V gene: TRBV28